This TCR beta chain stems from a study of a mutant IDH1 vaccine in newly diagnosed glioma. Study-wide context: Most patients had radiochemotherapy with temozolomide before enrollment; others had one alone.

CDR1 is SGHTA and CDR2 is FQGNSA in the germline V gene. The CDR3 is 17 amino acids. Unmatched junction bases numbered 12, after V lost 1 base and J lost 5 bases. Time point in this sample: baseline, week 1 (first vaccination visit). Treatment indicated: pre-vaccination baseline after standard-of-care therapy. TCRdb's copy holds only in-frame clones and misses some; the assay was immunoSEQ multiplex PCR. The sample has 30,000 or so clones; approximately 91% are singletons. The source of this sequence is a woman aged 40-49 years with glioma. The material sequenced was PBMCs, taken from a glioma patient treated with radiotherapy, temozolomide or both. The chain has TRBV7-2 and TRBJ2-3; 7 bases align to TRBD2. The CDR3 sequence is CASSLGSASGGVDTQYF. CDR3 nucleotide sequence: TGTGCCAGCAGCTTAGGTTCGGCTAGCGGAGGGGTAGATACGCAGTATTTT.